One and the same sample provided the 24 T cell receptor beta chains below, sequenced in a study of patients and donors after allogeneic stem cell transplantation (dated by TCRdb to 2018 to 2021). The receptor library was made with RT-PCR. The reads were generated on a NextSeq 550. TCRdb ran its own pipeline on the public reads, namely fastp trimming at Q25 and MiXCR clone calling, and kept in-frame beta chains. Every distinct CDR3 protein forms one entry, paired with its most common genes and DNA. In this sample the table shows 800,000 to 1,000,000 distinct CDR3 sequences, roughly 18% of which occur a single time. The top ten hold roughly 6% of the sample. The sequenced material came from blood, either unsorted or a sorted T cell fraction (not recorded which). These receptors came from a human donor who was either an allogeneic HSCT recipient or a stem cell or donor lymphocyte infusion donor (not recorded which). It is not recorded whose cells these are; they may come from a transplant donor.

V and J are TRBV20-1 and TRBJ2-3, with unresolved D. Trimming shortened V by 3 bases and J by 6 bases, and 16 bases separated the two germline ends. CDR1 and CDR2 (germline): DFQATT, SNEGSKA (reference sequence). The CDR3 loop spans 14 amino acids. In DNA, the CDR3 is TGCAGTGCTAGGACATCCCTTCGCGGTGATACGCAGTATTTT. Encoded protein: CSARTSLRGDTQYF.

V usage is TRBV5-1 and J usage is TRBJ1-2; TRBD1 aligns across 7 bases. Trimming removed 5 bases from V and 8 bases from J; junction bases left unmatched: 15. The CDR3 spans 15 residues. CDR1 and CDR2 from the germline V gene are SGHRS and YFSETQ. The chain's CDR3 is CASRPHRGPQEGYTF. The CDR3 nucleotides read TGCGCCAGCAGACCTCACAGGGGCCCTCAGGAGGGCTACACCTTC.

This chain uses TRBV4-1 with TRBJ2-5, with unresolved D. Germline assignment: CDR1 MGHRA and CDR2 YSYEKL. The CDR3 has 14 residues. With 10 bases removed from V and 0 bases from J, the gap between germline ends came to 15 bases. The chain's CDR3 is CATSLLQDQETQYF. CDR3 coding DNA: TGCGCCACTTCGCTCCTCCAGGACCAAGAGACCCAGTACTTC.

This clonotype was counted only a few times. The rearrangement uses TRBV4-1 and TRBJ2-7; D is ambiguous. V lost 0 bases and J lost 2, with 11 bases in between. The CDR3 covers 15 residues. From germline, CDR1 is MGHRA and CDR2 YSYEKL. In DNA form, the CDR3 reads TGCGCCAGCAGCCAAGAATTGAAGGTCACCTACGAGCAGTACTTC. As protein: CASSQELKVTYEQYF.

This clonotype was counted a few times. This sequence joins TRBV6-5 and TRBJ1-2; unclear D gene. Looked up from germline, CDR1 is MNHEY and CDR2 is SVGAGI. Trimming removed 0 bases from V and 7 bases from J, with 12 bases in between. The CDR3 is 14 amino acids. The CDR3 DNA reads TGTGCCAGCAGTTACTCTTCAGGCGGAAGTGGCTACACCTTC. It codes for CASSYSSGGSGYTF.

The V gene is TRBV4-2, the J gene TRBJ2-1; TRBD2 aligns across 12 bases. Germline assignment: CDR1 LGHNA and CDR2 YNFKEQ. V gave up 0 bases and J gave up 4 bases; unmatched junction bases: 1. CDR3 length equals 16 residues. In DNA form, the CDR3 reads TGTGCCAGCAGCCAAGAGGGGACTAGCGGGTACAATGAGCAGTTCTTC. It is translated as CASSQEGTSGYNEQFF.

The V gene is TRBV7-8, the J gene TRBJ1-1; no definite D call. Trimming removed 5 bases from V and 1 base from J, with 11 bases in between. The CDR3 runs to 14 residues. Germline CDR1 reads SGHVS; CDR2 reads FQNEAQ. The CDR3 here is CASSPFTRNTEAFF. DNA for the CDR3: TGTGCCAGCAGCCCCTTCACGAGGAACACTGAAGCTTTCTTT.

This clonotype was seen at least ten times. Here the CDR3 reads CASSLIGGQGARGYTF. The CDR3, as DNA: TGTGCCAGCAGTTTGATCGGCGGACAGGGGGCCCGAGGCTACACCTTC. V gene TRBV12-3 or TRBV12-4 combines with J gene TRBJ1-2; 11 bases line up with TRBD1. V lost 3 bases and J lost 8; bases outside the gene matches: 11. This CDR3 is built from 16 residues.

This chain links TRBV20-1 with TRBJ2-7; D not resolved. Germline V CDR1 and CDR2: DFQATT, SNEGSKA (reference sequence). V was shortened by 7 bases and J by 0 bases, with 13 bases between the two germline ends. The CDR3 contains 13 residues. CDR3 residues: CSVGWANSYEQYF. CDR3 bases: TGCAGTGTCGGGTGGGCTAACTCCTACGAGCAGTACTTC.

This clonotype was counted a single time. This chain uses TRBV5-4 with TRBJ2-1; 9 bases are shared with TRBD2. This CDR3 contains 18 residues. Looked up from germline, CDR1 is SGHNT and CDR2 is YYREEE (reference sequence). Unmatched junction bases numbered 8, after V lost 1 base and J lost 0 bases. CDR3 amino acids: CASSLMVAGASSYNEQFF. CDR3 sequence (DNA): TGTGCCAGCAGCTTGATGGTAGCGGGGGCTAGCTCCTACAATGAGCAGTTCTTC.

This chain connects TRBV5-1 to TRBJ1-1; D not certain. Germline lookup yields CDR1 SGHRS and CDR2 YFSETQ. CDR3 length: 15 residues. With 0 bases removed from V and 6 bases from J, the gap between germline ends came to 15 bases. The CDR3 sequence: CASSLEGRFVSEAFF. CDR3 nucleotide sequence: TGCGCCAGCAGCTTGGAGGGCAGATTTGTATCTGAAGCTTTCTTT.

CDR3 loop: CAWSPDRRGEKLFF. The CDR3 nucleotides are TGTGCCTGGAGTCCCGACAGGAGAGGGGAAAAACTGTTTTTT. This chain connects TRBV30 to TRBJ1-4; D possibly corresponds to TRBD1 (6 bases). Trimming pared 2 bases from V and 8 bases from J, leaving 15 bases between. Germline CDR1 and CDR2: GTSNPN and SVGIG (reference sequence). CDR3 size: 14 residues.

V is TRBV4-1 and J is TRBJ1-2, with 7 bases lining up with TRBD1. CDR1 and CDR2 from the germline V gene are MGHRA and YSYEKL. Trimming took 3 bases from V and 2 from J; bases not matched to a gene: 9. The CDR3 consists of 16 residues. The CDR3 here is CASSQPKQGLNYGYTF. CDR3 sequence (DNA): TGCGCCAGCAGCCAGCCCAAACAGGGGCTGAACTATGGCTACACCTTC.

The genes are TRBV6-5 and TRBJ1-1, with no clear D. CDR1 is MNHEY, CDR2 SVGAGI, per germline. Trimming took 2 bases from V and 4 from J, leaving 14 bases between them. The CDR3 loop spans 15 amino acids. CDR3 in amino acids: CASSYGSGDPTEAFF. Here the CDR3 DNA reads TGTGCCAGCAGTTACGGTTCCGGGGATCCCACTGAAGCTTTCTTT.

This clonotype was picked up a small number of times. J is TRBJ2-1 and V is TRBV7-9, with TRBD1 matching over 10 bases. Germline CDR1 SEHNR, CDR2 FQNEAQ (reference sequence). V dropped 5 bases and J dropped 10; count of bases not matched to a gene: 8. This CDR3 contains 14 residues. CDR3 region: CASSPRTGGIEQFF. In DNA form, the CDR3 reads TGTGCCAGCAGCCCGCGGACAGGGGGTATCGAGCAGTTCTTC.

V and J are TRBV10-3 and TRBJ2-2, with 8 bases that match TRBD2. Germline V gene lookup returns CDR1 ENHRY and CDR2 SYGVKD. The V segment lost 10 bases and the J segment 6 bases; nucleotides outside the gene matches: 4. This CDR3 contains 12 residues. CDR3 coding DNA: TGTGCCACCAGGACTAGCCCCGGGGAGCTGTTTTTT. Translation: CATRTSPGELFF.

This clonotype turned up a few times. The chain links TRBV6-5 to TRBJ2-1; D not certain. CDR1 and CDR2 (germline): MNHEY, SVGAGI. V was shortened by 6 bases and J by 8 bases, with 8 bases between the two germline ends. The length of the CDR3 is 11 residues. This chain's CDR3 is CASRTADEQFF. In DNA, the CDR3 is TGTGCCAGCAGGACGGCCGATGAGCAGTTCTTC.

The rearrangement uses TRBV12-3 or TRBV12-4 and TRBJ1-1; TRBD1 might be the D (5 bases). Deletions cut 5 bases from V and 4 bases from J, with 20 bases between. The CDR3 spans 16 residues. The CDR3 DNA sequence: TGTGCCAGCAGTACCCCCCTGGGGTCTAGGGGCACTGAAGCTTTCTTT. Protein: CASSTPLGSRGTEAFF.

This clonotype occurred a few times. The gene calls are TRBV12-3 or TRBV12-4 and TRBJ1-2, with TRBD1 as a possible D gene (5 bases). The CDR3 is 14 residues long. V shed 3 bases and J shed 5 bases, with 13 bases lying between them. The CDR3 protein is CASSLIGTVYGYTF. DNA for the CDR3: TGTGCCAGCAGTTTGATAGGGACGGTGTATGGCTACACCTTC.

The table lists this clonotype with a few counts. The V gene is TRBV6-1, the J gene TRBJ1-5; possible D gene TRBD1, 5 bases. Germline assignment: CDR1 MNHNS and CDR2 SASEGT. The CDR3 contains 14 residues. The ends were cut back, 5 bases at V and 3 bases at J, with 11 bases in the middle. Here the CDR3 reads CASSTGTLNQPQHF. DNA of the CDR3: TGTGCCAGCAGTACCGGGACTCTCAATCAGCCCCAGCATTTT.

The rearrangement joins TRBV20-1 to TRBJ2-7, with 9 bases matching TRBD2. The CDR3 has 15 amino acids. CDR1 is DFQATT, CDR2 SNEGSKA, per germline (reference sequence). J gave up 1 base and V 3 bases, and 7 bases lay outside the gene matches. CDR3 sequence (DNA): TGCAGTGCTAGGAGGGCGGGAGGGCCGTCCTACGAGCAGTACTTC. Protein sequence: CSARRAGGPSYEQYF.

The rearrangement joins TRBV20-1 to TRBJ2-5; TRBD2 is a possible D gene (6 bases). CDR3 length equals 12 residues. In germline, CDR1 is DFQATT, CDR2 SNEGSKA (reference sequence). Trimming stripped 4 bases from V and 1 base from J, with 7 bases between. The CDR3 is CSATGVQETQYF. The DNA of the CDR3 is TGCAGTGCTACGGGAGTCCAAGAGACCCAGTACTTC.

This clonotype was counted a few times. The chain couples TRBV30 to TRBJ1-5; no clear D. V was pared by 2 bases and J by 7 bases, with 12 bases between. This CDR3 is built from 13 residues. The V gene's germline CDR1 is GTSNPN and CDR2 SVGIG (reference sequence). This chain's CDR3 is CAWSLKRSQPQHF. For the CDR3, the DNA is TGTGCCTGGAGTCTAAAAAGATCGCAGCCCCAGCATTTT. The variable domain in full, with the rest retrieved from reference TRBV30 and TRBJ1-5, is SQTIHQWPATLVQPVGSPLSLECTVEGTSNPNLYWYRQAAGRGLQLLFYSVGIGQISSEVPQNLSASRPQDRQFILSSKKLLLSDSGFYLCAWSLKRSQPQHFGDGTRLSIL.

This clonotype showed up just a few times. V usage is TRBV5-1 and J usage is TRBJ2-7; D might be TRBD2 (7 bases). CDR3 length: 16 amino acids. V lost 0 bases, J lost 1 base, and 14 bases lay in between. CDR1 and CDR2 from the germline V gene are SGHRS and YFSETQ. The CDR3 nucleotides read TGCGCCAGCAGCTTGGCCGGGCGGGGGCTTTCCTACGAGCAGTACTTC. This codes for CASSLAGRGLSYEQYF.